Below, 10 T cell receptor beta chains from the same sample are listed, as sequenced in a study of control samples from healthy donors and cancer patients. Sequenced by immunoSEQ multiplex PCR; TCRdb stores in-frame clones only, minus some. The sample consists of 40,000 to 55,000 clones, roughly 77% of them appearing once. The sequenced sample was formalin-fixed, paraffin-embedded tissue. These receptors were taken from a male donor with melanoma.

This clone was detected only a few times. The genes are TRBV4-2 and TRBJ2-6; no clear D. The germline CDR1 and CDR2 sequences are LGHNA and YNFKEQ. This CDR3 is built from 19 residues. The V end was cut by 4 bases, the J end by 0 bases, with 19 bases between. CDR3 DNA sequence: TGTGCCAGCAGCCGAGTCTCCGAGACACCTGTCTCTGGGGCCAACGTCCTGACTTTC. Amino acids: CASSRVSETPVSGANVLTF.

The gene calls are TRBV7-3 and TRBJ2-5; perhaps D is TRBD1 or TRBD2 (5 bases each). The CDR3 consists of 15 residues. Trimming shortened V by 1 base and J by 5 bases, and 14 bases separated the two germline ends. Germline-derived CDR1 and CDR2 are SGHTA and FQGTGA. CDR3 region: CASSLSTGALETQYF. The CDR3 DNA sequence: TGTGCCAGCAGCTTAAGTACCGGGGCTTTGGAGACCCAGTACTTC.

This clone was detected only a few times. This chain links TRBV3-1 (or the pseudogene TRBV3-2) with TRBJ1-5, with D unresolved. Germline CDR1 is LGHDT and CDR2 is YNNKEL (reference sequence). Trimming cost V 3 bases and J 7 bases, with 10 bases left between them. The CDR3 consists of 13 residues. CDR3 DNA: TGTGCCAGCAGCCAGGCAGGCCGACAGCCCCAGCATTTT. This translates into CASSQAGRQPQHF.

The chain carries TRBV11-2 and TRBJ2-1; D perhaps matches TRBD1 (6 bases). This CDR3 has 12 amino acids. Germline CDR1 reads SGHAT; CDR2 reads FQNNGV. V was cut by 5 bases and J by 8 bases, with 10 bases left in between. CDR3 sequence (DNA): TGTGCCAGCAGCAAAGGGGGTGATGAGCAGTTCTTC. Encoded protein: CASSKGGDEQFF.

This clone is medium-sized in the sample. This CDR3 reads CSVQRGTEPLHF. The CDR3 nucleotides are TGCAGCGTCCAAAGAGGGACGGAACCCCTCCACTTT. The V gene is TRBV29-1, the J gene TRBJ1-6; perhaps TRBD1 as D (5 bases). This CDR3 contains 12 residues. V was pared by 6 bases and J by 12 bases, with 15 bases between. The germline V gene has CDR1 SQVTM and CDR2 ANQGSEA.

The chain uses TRBV6-8 and TRBJ2-7, with 7 bases that match TRBD2. The CDR3 totals 12 residues. V lost 7 bases to trimming and J lost 5 bases; unmatched junction nucleotides: 5. In germline, CDR1 is MNHGY, CDR2 SAAAGT. The CDR3 here is CASTGGVHEQYF. The CDR3 DNA follows: TGTGCCAGCACGGGGGGTGTCCACGAGCAGTACTTC.

V usage is TRBV30 and J usage is TRBJ2-7; 7 bases line up with TRBD1. Trimming cost V 2 bases and J 3 bases; bases outside gene matches: 13. Germline V gene data show CDR1 as GTSNPN and CDR2 as SVGIG (reference sequence). There are 16 residues in the CDR3. The CDR3: CAWSSLLDRRLYEQYF. The CDR3 DNA reads as TGTGCCTGGAGTAGCCTCCTGGACAGGCGGCTCTACGAGCAGTACTTC.

This chain joins TRBV5-5 and TRBJ2-2, with 7 bases matching TRBD2. There are 16 residues in the CDR3. Looked up from germline, CDR1 is SGHKS and CDR2 is YYEKEE (reference sequence). After removal of 2 bases from V and 4 bases from J, the junction contained 8 bases not matched to a gene. CDR3 nucleotides: TGTGCCAGCAGCTTCCCTTCCGGGAGGAGCACCGGGGAGCTGTTTTTT. Residues: CASSFPSGRSTGELFF.

This chain connects TRBV5-1 to TRBJ2-1, with D maybe TRBD2 (5 bases). Germline V gene lookup returns CDR1 SGHRS and CDR2 YFSETQ. Trimming took 4 bases from V and 8 from J, leaving 13 bases between them. CDR3 length: 13 residues. The CDR3 DNA follows: TGCGCCAGCAGCCCGGGCACTAGGCATGAGCAGTTCTTC. This gives the protein CASSPGTRHEQFF. Based on the CDR3 plus reference TRBV5-1 and TRBJ2-1, the full variable domain is KAGVTQTPRYLIKTRGQQVTLSCSPISGHRSVSWYQQTPGQGLQFLFEYFSETQRNKGNFPGRFSGRQFSNSRSEMNVSTLELGDSALYLCASSPGTRHEQFFGPGTRLTVL.

V is TRBV7-2 and J is TRBJ2-7; possibly TRBD2 for D (5 bases). The V and J ends lost 5 bases and 0 bases respectively, with 17 bases between them. Per germline, CDR1 SGHTA and CDR2 FQGNSA. The CDR3 extends over 16 amino acids. The CDR3 spells CASSPFGLADSYEQYF. The DNA for the CDR3 is TGTGCCAGCAGCCCCTTCGGGCTAGCCGACTCCTACGAGCAGTACTTC.